Shown below are 24 T cell receptor beta chains from a single sample sequenced in a study of PD-1 blockade in classical Hodgkin lymphoma. Assay: immunoSEQ multiplex PCR; the TCRdb copy retains only in-frame clones and omits some. The sample lists around 35,000 clones, around 88% occurring once. The patients all showed relapse after autologous stem cell transplantation, while their brentuximab vedotin exposure varied. Source: peripheral blood mononuclear cells (PBMCs), taken before the second cycle of nivolumab. Receptors originate from a human donor with classical Hodgkin lymphoma.

The rearrangement uses TRBV27 and TRBJ1-1, with 10 bases identical to TRBD1. Germline V gene lookup returns CDR1 MNHEY and CDR2 SMNVEV (reference sequence). The J segment lost 3 bases and the V segment lost 9 bases, leaving 7 bases of the junction unmatched. The CDR3 has 14 amino acids. The CDR3 sequence: CASKTGGLHTEAFF. The CDR3 region has the DNA TGTGCCAGTAAGACAGGGGGCTTGCACACTGAAGCTTTCTTT.

In this sample, this clone turned up once. The V call is TRBV6-1, the J call TRBJ2-7, with TRBD1 as a possible D gene (5 bases). Germline V gives CDR1 MNHNS, CDR2 SASEGT. Deletions cut 7 bases from V and 2 bases from J, with 12 bases between. CDR3 size: 13 residues. CDR3 residues: CASMRTPAYEQYF. The CDR3 DNA reads as TGTGCCAGCATGAGGACACCCGCCTACGAGCAGTACTTC.

The chain joins TRBV10-2 to TRBJ2-7; 7 positions agree with TRBD2. CDR1 WSHSY and CDR2 SAAADI come from the germline V gene. J gave up 2 bases and V 8 bases, and 12 bases lay outside the gene matches. CDR3 length: 15 amino acids. CDR3 residues: CASRARASGAYEQYF. The DNA of the CDR3 is TGCGCCAGCCGAGCCCGGGCTAGCGGCGCCTACGAGCAGTACTTC.

V is TRBV15 and J is TRBJ2-3; weak D call: TRBD2 (5 bases). Deletions cut 4 bases from V and 0 bases from J, with 14 bases between. The CDR3 contains 16 residues. Germline-derived CDR1 and CDR2 are LNHNV and YYDKDF (reference sequence). The CDR3 loop reads CATSIPGRGSTDTQYF. In DNA form, the CDR3 reads TGTGCCACCAGCATCCCAGGTCGGGGAAGCACAGATACGCAGTATTTT.

The chain carries TRBV7-6 and TRBJ2-5; D call uncertain. The CDR3 covers 15 residues. Trimming pared 2 bases from V and 0 bases from J, leaving 10 bases between. Germline loops: CDR1 SGHVS, CDR2 FNYEAQ. The CDR3 sequence: CASSLTVLYQETQYF. CDR3 DNA sequence: TGTGCCAGCAGCTTAACGGTCTTGTACCAAGAGACCCAGTACTTC.

This chain uses TRBV27 with TRBJ2-7, with 11 bases identical to TRBD2. J lost 3 bases, V lost 4 bases, and 5 bases had no gene match. This CDR3 is built from 15 residues. The germline CDR1 and CDR2 sequences are MNHEY and SMNVEV (reference sequence). DNA of the CDR3: TGTGCCAGCAGTTCCCTAGCGGGAGGTTTCTACGAGCAGTACTTC. Translated, it gives CASSSLAGGFYEQYF.

The chain recombines TRBV18 with TRBJ2-2, with TRBD2 identical over 9 bases. This CDR3 comprises 16 residues. V was pared by 3 bases and J by 2 bases, with 4 bases of the junction left unmatched. The germline V gene has CDR1 KGHSH and CDR2 LQKENI. The chain's CDR3 is CASSPTTSGNTGELFF. In nucleotides, the CDR3 is TGTGCCAGCTCACCTACGACTAGCGGAAACACCGGGGAGCTGTTTTTT.

This clone was counted once. CDR3 DNA sequence: TGTGCCAGCAGCGCGGATTGGGGGGAGCTGTTTTTT. This encodes CASSADWGELFF. V is TRBV7-6 and J is TRBJ2-2; D is unclear. Germline V gene sequence: CDR1 SGHVS, CDR2 FNYEAQ. V lost 5 bases and J 8 bases, leaving 9 bases between the germline ends. CDR3 length: 12 residues.

This chain joins TRBV19 and TRBJ2-1, with a weak D call TRBD1 (6 bases). Germline V CDR1 and CDR2: LNHDA, SQIVND (reference sequence). Trimming left V 1 base short and J 0 bases short, with 10 bases between. CDR3 length: 16 amino acids. CDR3 in amino acids: CASSIVGGSSYNEQFF. The CDR3 region has the DNA TGTGCCAGTAGTATAGTAGGGGGTAGCTCCTACAATGAGCAGTTCTTC. The variable domain in full, with the rest retrieved from reference TRBV19 and TRBJ2-1, is DGGITQSPKYLFRKEGQNVTLSCEQNLNHDAMYWYRQDPGQGLRLIYYSQIVNDFQKGDIAEGYSVSREKKESFPLTVTSAQKNPTAFYLCASSIVGGSSYNEQFFGPGTRLTVL.

The chain combines TRBV6-5 with TRBJ2-1; no clear D. CDR3 length equals 13 residues. The germline V and J ends were trimmed by 5 bases and 7 bases, with 12 bases remaining between them. Germline V gene lookup returns CDR1 MNHEY and CDR2 SVGAGI. DNA for the CDR3: TGTGCCAGCAGTCCCCCCGGACGGAATGAGCAGTTCTTC. It yields the protein CASSPPGRNEQFF.

The genes are TRBV12-2 and TRBJ1-2. TRBV12-2 is annotated as a pseudogene. The CDR3 spans 15 residues. The CDR3 sequence is CASRLVARINYGYTF. CDR3 nucleotides: TGTGCAAGTCGCTTAGTAGCCAGAATTAACTATGGCTACACCTTC.

J is TRBJ1-1 and V is TRBV11-2, with D perhaps TRBD1 (6 bases). The V and J ends lost 6 bases and 4 bases respectively, with 18 bases between them. The germline V gene encodes CDR1 SGHAT and CDR2 FQNNGV. This CDR3 has 15 residues. Written as DNA, the CDR3 is TGTGCCAGCAGTCGCTCGGCAGGGGAGGGCACTGAAGCTTTCTTT. Amino acids: CASSRSAGEGTEAFF.

The V and J genes are TRBV6-1 and TRBJ1-2; D possibly corresponds to TRBD1 (6 bases). V lost 6 bases and J 7 bases, leaving 15 bases between the germline ends. The CDR3 sequence is 13 residues long. Germline V gene sequence: CDR1 MNHNS, CDR2 SASEGT. CDR3 sequence: CASSETGLRGYTF. CDR3 DNA sequence: TGTGCCAGCAGCGAAACAGGGTTGCGTGGCTACACCTTC.

V gene TRBV10-2 combines with J gene TRBJ2-2; TRBD1 agrees at 9 bases. J lost 3 bases, V lost 6 bases, and 11 bases had no gene match. The CDR3 runs 17 residues. The germline V gene encodes CDR1 WSHSY and CDR2 SAAADI. CDR3 sequence (DNA): TGCGCCAGCAGGTGGGACAGGGAATATTTCGACACCGGGGAGCTGTTTTTT. It encodes CASRWDREYFDTGELFF.

This chain links TRBV6-1 with TRBJ1-2, with D maybe TRBD1 (6 bases). V lost 10 bases to trimming and J lost 4 bases, with 16 bases between them. The CDR3 sequence is 13 residues long. The V gene's germline CDR1 is MNHNS and CDR2 SASEGT. The CDR3 here is CATLSDRIYGYTF. In DNA form, the CDR3 reads TGTGCCACTCTCTCGGACAGAATCTATGGCTACACCTTC.

This clone has more than one count but fewer than ten. This chain uses TRBV9 with TRBJ2-5; no clear D. CDR1 is SGDLS and CDR2 is YYNGEE in the germline V gene. The CDR3 has 12 amino acids. The ends were cut back, 4 bases at V and 3 bases at J, with 7 bases in the middle. CDR3 protein: CASSPEEETQYF. CDR3 nucleotide sequence: TGTGCCAGCAGCCCCGAGGAAGAGACCCAGTACTTC.

The chain couples TRBV28 to TRBJ2-7; D is uncertain. The ends were cut back, 6 bases at V and 5 bases at J, with 8 bases in the middle. The germline CDR1 and CDR2 sequences are MDHEN and SYDVKM. This CDR3 is 11 amino acids long. CDR3 nucleotides: TGTGCCAGCAGCCTCGAACACGAGCAGTACTTC. It translates to CASSLEHEQYF.

This chain uses TRBV25-1 with TRBJ1-2, with 12 bases matching TRBD1. The CDR3 sequence is 15 residues long. V shed 2 bases and J 4 bases; nucleotides not matched to a gene: 2. Germline V CDR1 and CDR2: MGHDK, SYGVNS. The CDR3: CASSEGTGGFYGYTF. The CDR3 DNA reads TGTGCCAGCAGTGAAGGGACAGGGGGCTTCTATGGCTACACCTTC.

The chain uses TRBV29-1 and TRBJ1-4; tentatively, D is TRBD1 (5 bases). Trimming left V 4 bases short and J 1 base short, with 19 bases between. The CDR3 consists of 17 residues. Looked up from germline, CDR1 is SQVTM and CDR2 is ANQGSEA. Here the CDR3 reads CSVAGQQESETNEKLFF. The CDR3 nucleotides read TGCAGCGTTGCTGGCCAACAGGAGTCGGAAACTAATGAAAAACTGTTTTTT. The entire variable domain, with the rest obtained from reference TRBV29-1 and TRBJ1-4, is as follows: SAVISQKPSRDICQRGTSLTIQCQVDSQVTMMFWYRQQPGQSLTLIATANQGSEATYESGFVIDKFPISRPNLTFSTLTVSNMSPEDSSIYLCSVAGQQESETNEKLFFGSGTQLSVL.

This chain links TRBV30 with TRBJ1-2; the D is unclear. The germline V and J ends were trimmed by 1 base and 8 bases, with 11 bases remaining between them. In germline, CDR1 is GTSNPN, CDR2 SVGIG (reference sequence). This CDR3 has 12 amino acids. The CDR3 DNA follows: TGTGCCTGGAGTGCTCTCTCGTTGGGCTACACCTTC. Translating gives CAWSALSLGYTF.

The V gene is TRBV25-1, the J gene TRBJ2-3; D not certain. Between the trimmed V and J ends, which lost 3 bases and 0 bases, there was a span of 7 bases. Germline V gives CDR1 MGHDK, CDR2 SYGVNS. This CDR3 spans 14 amino acids. The CDR3 protein is CASSDRTSTDTQYF. The CDR3 DNA follows: TGTGCCAGCAGTGACAGGACGAGCACAGATACGCAGTATTTT.

This chain links TRBV6-5 with TRBJ1-2, with 9 bases that match TRBD1. This CDR3 has 14 amino acids. The V gene end was trimmed by 6 bases and the J gene end by 4 bases; junction bases not matched to a gene: 6. CDR1 is MNHEY and CDR2 is SVGAGI in the germline V gene. In DNA form, the CDR3 reads TGTGCCAGCAGGCGACAGGGGGGAGTCTATGGCTACACCTTC. Translated, it gives CASRRQGGVYGYTF.

V gene TRBV7-9 combines with J gene TRBJ1-2; weak D call: TRBD1 (6 bases). Germline CDR1 reads SEHNR; CDR2 reads FQNEAQ (reference sequence). V was cut by 5 bases and J by 4 bases, with 11 bases left in between. The CDR3 consists of 13 residues. The CDR3 region has the DNA TGTGCCAGCAGCAATACAGGGAGCTATGGCTACACCTTC. This sequence encodes CASSNTGSYGYTF.

A single count supports this clone. This CDR3 reads CASSFTGTTYYNEQFF. The CDR3 DNA sequence: TGCGCCAGCAGCTTCACCGGGACTACCTACTACAATGAGCAGTTCTTC. V gene TRBV5-1 combines with J gene TRBJ2-1; 7 nucleotides line up with TRBD2. V gave up 2 bases and J gave up 3 bases; unmatched junction bases: 8. The germline V gene encodes CDR1 SGHRS and CDR2 YFSETQ. This CDR3 has 16 residues.